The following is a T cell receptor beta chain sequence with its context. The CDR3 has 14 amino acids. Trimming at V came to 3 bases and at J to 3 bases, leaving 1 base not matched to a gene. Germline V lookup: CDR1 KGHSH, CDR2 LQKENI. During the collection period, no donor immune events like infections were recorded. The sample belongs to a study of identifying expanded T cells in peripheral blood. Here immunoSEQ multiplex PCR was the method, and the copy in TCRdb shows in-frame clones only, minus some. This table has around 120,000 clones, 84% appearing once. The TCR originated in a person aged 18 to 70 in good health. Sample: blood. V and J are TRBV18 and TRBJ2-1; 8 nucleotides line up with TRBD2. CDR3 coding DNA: TGTGCCAGCTCACCTAGCGGGATCTACAATGAGCAGTTCTTC. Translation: CASSPSGIYNEQFF.